The T cell receptor beta chain under discussion was sequenced for a study of beta chain features in type 1 diabetes (dated by TCRdb to 2017 to 2018). Some background on the complete study: Patients and healthy donors did not differ in mean age, gender distribution, total cell number or subset yield. A total of 107,917,701 sorted cells were examined across all samples, and the number of cells per subset was strongly correlated with RNA yield. In the study, recently diagnosed type 1 diabetes patients and matched healthy donors were compared on the TCRB repertoires of their sorted circulating CD4+ T cell subsets. Regulatory and stem cell-like memory subsets were obtained from only 8 patients and roughly 8 healthy donors, while naive and central memory subsets were obtained from all 28 donors.

Study-wide findings and limitations: Shorter templates might have been favored by PCR, but patient and control samples were amplified and corrected together, so both groups would have been affected equally by any skew. Because small numbers of individuals were included in the HLA sub-analyses, any influence of HLA type on TCRB rearrangement was left unresolved. In all four CD4+ subsets, TCRB CDR3 length was moderately but significantly shorter in type 1 diabetes patients. Naive, central memory and regulatory TCRB repertoires appeared more similar among patients than among healthy donors. Because cDNA was sequenced instead of genomic DNA, activated cells with high expression could be over-represented, although the groups did not differ in activation or CD3 levels. Fewer insertions and more nucleotide deletions at VDJ recombination sites were observed in patients with type 1 diabetes, implying thymic rearrangement abnormalities.

As for this clone: Its antigen has not been determined. Base qualities are missing; no much larger clone stands one base away.

Each donor gave one peripheral blood draw, about 110 mL on average, collected into heparinised tubes. Naive, central memory, regulatory and stem cell-like memory CD4+ T cells were sorted on a BD FACSAria II using a panel including CD45RO, CCR7, CD25, CD127, CD95 and CD27. A purity above 98% was achieved for all sorted populations. PBMCs were separated immediately by Lymphoprep density gradient centrifugation and were stained directly, without being cultured. To minimize batch effects, samples were stained and sorted in pairs, one healthy donor with one patient per experiment. The entire isolated RNA was reverse transcribed using the High Capacity cDNA Reverse Transcription Kit, and thus expressed TCRB transcripts were sequenced. Deep immunoSEQ sequencing was applied to naive, central memory and regulatory T cell samples, giving an average of roughly 3.5 million total reads per sample. After sorted cells were lysed in RLT buffer, RNA was extracted with DNase-treated RNeasy Micro or Mini kits, with the choice depending on cell number. Each cell subset was processed on its own to prevent cross-contamination, while patient and healthy donor samples were processed together. Using the immunoSEQ multiplex PCR, TCRB sequences were amplified from cDNA into 87-bp fragments spanning the CDR3 region. Sequencing of the amplicons was done on the Illumina HiSeq platform. The published analysis was carried out like this. Synthetic template baselines were used to correct PCR bias computationally, reads within Hamming distance 2 were collapsed, and singletons that could not be merged were discarded. Reads were aligned against IMGT so that V, D and J genes, CDR3 length and insertions or deletions at six rearrangement sites could be assigned. Within each subset, clonotype counts were normalized to the number of sorted cells before true diversity and Gini coefficients were calculated with the tcR R package. The overlap coefficient, calculated on TCRB nucleotide sequences, was used to measure repertoire sharing. TCRdb re-hosts the immuneACCESS table, in-frame sequences only. Its copies lack some clones; in the studies checked, an unresolved V gene accounts for under half of them, and the cause for the rest is not known. That table furnishes V, J and clone size, whereas the DNA furnished D and trimming. Within this sample are 110,000 to 150,000 clones, with 9% to 10% of them counted one time only. In total, the top ten clones hold about 0.6% of the sample.

Spanning cysteine to phenylalanine, the CDR3 consists of 12 amino acids. Only CDR3 DNA is held: 36 bases, read in frame from base 1. V is reduced by 6 bases and J by 15 bases, leaving a spacing of 18 bases between them. The germline V gene yields SGHTA for CDR1 and FQGNSA for CDR2. The sequenced material came from central memory CD4+ T cells from blood. The rearrangement combines TRBV7-2 with TRBJ1-5, with no confidently assigned D gene. This sequence was found in a middle-aged woman in good health. The CDR3 has the sequence CASRSSLGNPHF. The DNA is TGTGCCAGCAGGTCCTCACTCGGTAATCCGCATTTT.